This T cell receptor beta chain was recorded in a study of T-cell reconstitution after alpha-beta-depleted transplantation in children. Unique molecular identifiers featured in how the TCRbeta library was prepared. TCRdb re-called the PCR reads through MiXCR, storing one row per CDR3 protein. The table records about 500,000 distinct CDR3 sequences, 9.5% to 12% of them present only once. Details on this clonotype: The junction departs from germline at one end; a sequencing error may be responsible.

The V gene's germline CDR1 is SEHNR and CDR2 FQNEAQ (reference sequence). CDR3 length equals 14 residues. The sequenced sample was PBMCs, mostly from graft donor cells, obtained 180 days after TCRalphabeta/CD19-depleted stem cell transplant. The source of this sequence is a female patient aged 2-10 years who had a stem cell transplant for aplastic anemia, so the T cells may come from the graft donor. The chain combines TRBV7-9 with TRBJ2-1, with 9 nucleotides matching TRBD2. CDR3: CASSVAGAYNEQFF. The CDR3 region has the DNA TGTGCCAGCAGCGTAGCGGGGGCCTACAATGAGCAGTTCTTC.